Only one count was recorded for the clone carrying this T cell receptor (beta chain). What it binds is unknown. These data originate in a study of cytomegalovirus exposure and HLA in healthy donors. This CDR3 comprises 17 residues. V was pared by 0 bases and J by 4 bases, with 8 bases of the junction left unmatched. Germline lookup yields CDR1 SGDLS and CDR2 YYNGEE. Notes on the study in general: Reported findings show TCR beta sequences accurately forecast HLA-A and HLA-B alleles in most subjects. In a later analysis, DRB1 alleles had the most associated TCRs; HLA-C alleles the fewest.

PCR amplification relied on 60 Vbeta primers (plus 13 Jbeta primers). Sequenced by immunoSEQ multiplex PCR; TCRdb stores in-frame clones only, minus some. The sample records 100,000 to 150,000 clones, approximately 79% being singletons. The sequenced material came from PBMCs. J is TRBJ2-3 and V is TRBV9; 10 bases are a match to TRBD2. The receptor comes from a man in his thirties or forties in good health and CMV-seronegative. The CDR3 coding sequence is TGTGCCAGCAGCGTAGTGGCTAGCGGGGGATATGCAGATACGCAGTATTTT. Amino acids: CASSVVASGGYADTQYF.